The 32 T cell receptor beta chains given below trace back to one sample, sequenced in a study of Ad26.COV2.S vaccination and SARS-CoV-2 variants. Profiling relied on immunoSEQ multiplex PCR, and the TCRdb table lists in-frame clones only, not all of them. The sample lists about 400,000 clones; about 92% were seen once. Stated treatment: roughly 19 received Ad26.COV2.S at low or high dose, single or two shots; roughly five received placebo; per-sample allocation not given. The investigators took samples on day 63 after the first vaccine or placebo injection. The source material was peripheral blood, sampled in a trial of Ad26.COV2.S vaccine versus placebo. Source of these receptors: a person between 18 and 65 years old who received the Ad26.COV2.S COVID-19 vaccine or a placebo.

As to this clone: Other DNA sequences in the same sample also yield this CDR3. This chain joins TRBV12-3 or TRBV12-4 and TRBJ2-7, with D perhaps matching TRBD2 (6 bases). Trimming removed 4 bases from V and 3 bases from J, with 7 bases in between. The CDR3 runs to 12 residues. The DNA for the CDR3 is TGTGCCAGCAGTTCCGGGAGCTACGAGCAGTACTTC. Protein: CASSSGSYEQYF.

The V call is TRBV28, the J call TRBJ2-1, with D hard to call. Germline loops: CDR1 MDHEN, CDR2 SYDVKM. The CDR3 is 11 amino acids. The V end was cut by 6 bases, the J end by 10 bases, with 10 bases between. CDR3 sequence: CASSLNLEQFF. The CDR3 DNA sequence: TGTGCCAGCAGCTTAAATTTGGAGCAGTTCTTC. The whole variable domain, remainder taken from reference TRBV28 and TRBJ2-1, is DVKVTQSSRYLVKRTGEKVFLECVQDMDHENMFWYRQDPGLGLRLIYFSYDVKMKEKGDIPEGYSVSREKKERFSLILESASTNQTSMYLCASSLNLEQFFGPGTRLTVL.

This sequence joins TRBV27 and TRBJ2-5; 10 positions match TRBD2. Per germline, CDR1 MNHEY and CDR2 SMNVEV (reference sequence). Unmatched junction bases numbered 5, after V lost 0 bases and J lost 4 bases. This CDR3 comprises 16 residues. The CDR3: CASSLSLAGVRETQYF. In DNA, the CDR3 is TGTGCCAGCAGTTTATCCCTAGCGGGGGTCAGAGAGACCCAGTACTTC.

This clone showed up just once. The gene calls are TRBV5-1 and TRBJ1-6; TRBD1 agrees at 7 bases. The CDR3 extends over 15 amino acids. Germline V gene lookup returns CDR1 SGHRS and CDR2 YFSETQ. Trimming took 0 bases from V and 8 from J; bases not matched to a gene: 5. As DNA, the CDR3 is TGCGCCAGCAGCTTGGAAGGACAGGAATATTCACCCCTCCACTTT. Translated, it gives CASSLEGQEYSPLHF.

The J gene is TRBJ1-6, the V gene TRBV3-1 (or the pseudogene TRBV3-2), with D hard to call. This CDR3 comprises 15 residues. CDR1 and CDR2 from the germline V gene are LGHDT and YNNKEL (reference sequence). Trimming removed 1 base at V and 6 bases at J, with 10 bases between. CDR3 region: CASSQVRGSNSPLHF. The CDR3 DNA reads TGTGCCAGCAGCCAAGTTCGGGGTAGTAATTCACCCCTCCACTTT.

The chain combines TRBV7-9 with TRBJ2-7; 8 nucleotides align to TRBD1. The length of the CDR3 is 15 residues. Germline-derived CDR1 and CDR2 are SEHNR and FQNEAQ (reference sequence). V lost 1 base and J lost 2; bases outside the gene matches: 4. The CDR3 reads CASSLGTGMPYEQYF. For the CDR3, the DNA is TGTGCCAGCAGCTTAGGGACAGGGATGCCCTACGAGCAGTACTTC.

V gene TRBV30 combines with J gene TRBJ1-1; a weak D match, TRBD1 (5 bases). V lost 0 bases and J lost 4, with 9 bases in between. Germline-derived CDR1 and CDR2 are GTSNPN and SVGIG (reference sequence). The CDR3 contains 13 residues. DNA of the CDR3: TGTGCCTGGAGTGTTTCGGGACTCACTGAAGCTTTCTTT. Protein: CAWSVSGLTEAFF.

This clone was seen only once. V gene TRBV7-6 combines with J gene TRBJ1-3; D is perhaps TRBD1 (5 bases). Trimming took 1 base from V and 6 from J, leaving 10 bases between them. The CDR3 has 14 residues. From germline, CDR1 is SGHVS and CDR2 FNYEAQ. CDR3 nucleotide sequence: TGTGCCAGCAGCTTAGTTGGGACGATAAACACCATATATTTT. This sequence encodes CASSLVGTINTIYF.

CDR3 bases: TGTGCCAGTAGTATAGGGGCGGCGGTGAACACTGAAGCTTTCTTT. Its protein product is CASSIGAAVNTEAFF. V gene TRBV19 combines with J gene TRBJ1-1; no firm D call. This CDR3 region has 15 residues. Germline assignment: CDR1 LNHDA and CDR2 SQIVND (reference sequence). V lost 1 base to trimming and J lost 0 bases, with 9 bases between them. The variable domain in full, with the rest retrieved from reference TRBV19 and TRBJ1-1, is DGGITQSPKYLFRKEGQNVTLSCEQNLNHDAMYWYRQDPGQGLRLIYYSQIVNDFQKGDIAEGYSVSREKKESFPLTVTSAQKNPTAFYLCASSIGAAVNTEAFFGQGTRLTVV.

The chain recombines TRBV25-1 with TRBJ2-1, with 8 positions matching TRBD2. CDR1 and CDR2 (germline): MGHDK, SYGVNS. J gave up 6 bases and V 6 bases, and 10 bases lay outside the gene matches. This CDR3 has 15 residues. CDR3 loop: CASSLRGVSVNEQFF. In DNA, the CDR3 is TGTGCCAGCAGCCTGCGGGGGGTGTCAGTCAATGAGCAGTTCTTC.

The V gene is TRBV3-1 (or the pseudogene TRBV3-2), the J gene TRBJ2-1, with 7 bases fitting TRBD2. V shed 0 bases and J 8 bases; nucleotides not matched to a gene: 10. Germline V lookup: CDR1 LGHDT, CDR2 YNNKEL (reference sequence). This CDR3 region has 16 residues. CDR3 DNA: TGTGCCAGCAGCCAAGAGGGAGGGGTCCAGCGGGATGAGCAGTTCTTC. This codes for CASSQEGGVQRDEQFF.

This rearrangement joins TRBV29-1 to TRBJ2-3; 10 nucleotides match TRBD1. The germline gives CDR1 SQVTM, CDR2 ANQGSEA. Trimming cost V 6 bases and J 7 bases; bases outside gene matches: 10. CDR3 length: 14 amino acids. CDR3 nucleotides: TGCAGCGTGACTAAGGGACAGGGGATGTATACGCAGTATTTT. Residues: CSVTKGQGMYTQYF.

The rearrangement uses TRBV19 and TRBJ1-2, with 10 bases that match TRBD1. CDR1 is LNHDA, CDR2 SQIVND, per germline (reference sequence). The trim removed 6 bases at V and 4 bases at J, leaving 11 bases unmatched. The CDR3 contains 16 residues. The CDR3 DNA follows: TGTGCCAGTAGCCCCGGGGGGACAGGGGTTTTCTATGGCTACACCTTC. The encoded protein is CASSPGGTGVFYGYTF.

The CDR3 region is CASLPSGTNQPQHF. DNA for the CDR3: TGTGCCAGTCTCCCTTCCGGGACCAATCAGCCCCAGCATTTT. This sequence joins TRBV19 and TRBJ1-5; D may be TRBD1 (5 bases). CDR1 LNHDA and CDR2 SQIVND come from the germline V gene (reference sequence). The CDR3 loop spans 14 amino acids. V lost 8 bases, J lost 3 bases, and 14 bases lay in between.

The rearrangement links TRBV15 to TRBJ2-1; the match to TRBD2 covers 8 bases. This CDR3 comprises 18 residues. The V segment lost 8 bases and the J segment 7 bases; nucleotides outside the gene matches: 22. Per germline, CDR1 LNHNV and CDR2 YYDKDF (reference sequence). This CDR3 reads CATPEAGGSERRVNEQFF. For the CDR3, the DNA is TGTGCCACCCCCGAGGCGGGGGGATCGGAGAGACGAGTTAATGAGCAGTTCTTC.

The CDR3 spells CASSPPGQGYNEQFF. CDR3 nucleotide sequence: TGTGCCAGCTCACCACCGGGACAGGGTTACAATGAGCAGTTCTTC. V gene TRBV18 combines with J gene TRBJ2-1; the match to TRBD1 covers 9 bases. The J segment lost 4 bases and the V segment lost 0 bases, leaving 1 base of the junction unmatched. The CDR3 length is 15 residues. Germline V gene lookup returns CDR1 KGHSH and CDR2 LQKENI.

The chain employs TRBV12-5 and TRBJ2-3; no clear D gene. This CDR3 spans 11 amino acids. Germline V CDR1 and CDR2: LGHNT, FRNRAP. V gave up 6 bases and J gave up 6 bases, with 7 bases separating them. The CDR3 nucleotides read TGTGCTAGTGGGTCCCAGGATACGCAGTATTTT. Its translation is CASGSQDTQYF.

This clone is a singleton in its sample. The J gene is TRBJ2-3, the V gene TRBV7-2, with 10 bases fitting TRBD2. This CDR3 is built from 16 residues. V was pared by 2 bases and J by 4 bases, with 6 bases of the junction left unmatched. CDR1 is SGHTA and CDR2 is FQGNSA in the germline V gene. CDR3 bases: TGTGCCAGCAGCTTACTAGCGGGGGTGGGTTCAGATACGCAGTATTTT. This encodes CASSLLAGVGSDTQYF.

V and J are TRBV6-5 and TRBJ1-6, with D tentatively TRBD1 (5 bases). Germline V CDR1 and CDR2: MNHEY, SVGAGI. The CDR3 consists of 13 residues. The V gene lost 5 bases and the J gene lost 8 bases, with 10 bases spanning the gap. The CDR3 loop reads CASSPGTYSPLHF. The CDR3 bases are TGTGCCAGCAGTCCCGGGACTTATTCACCCCTCCACTTT.

V and J are TRBV6-6 and TRBJ2-7, with D tentatively TRBD1 or TRBD2 (6 bases each). Germline V lookup: CDR1 MNHNY, CDR2 SVGAGI (reference sequence). Trimming took off 6 bases at V and 6 bases at J, with 15 bases between the two ends. This CDR3 spans 13 amino acids. CDR3 residues: CASRSEGVVEQYF. Written as DNA, the CDR3 is TGTGCCAGCAGGTCGGAGGGGGTAGTCGAGCAGTACTTC.

J is TRBJ2-5 and V is TRBV9; 7 bases are shared with TRBD2. Looked up from germline, CDR1 is SGDLS and CDR2 is YYNGEE. V lost 7 bases and J lost 4; bases outside the gene matches: 4. This CDR3 has 12 amino acids. The DNA for the CDR3 is TGTGCCAGCGGGAGGGACGGAGAGACCCAGTACTTC. It translates to CASGRDGETQYF. Based on the CDR3 plus reference TRBV9 and TRBJ2-5, the full variable domain is DSGVTQTPKHLITATGQRVTLRCSPRSGDLSVYWYQQSLDQGLQFLIQYYNGEERAKGNILERFSAQQFPDLHSELNLSSLELGDSALYFCASGRDGETQYFGPGTRLLVL.

The chain uses TRBV19 and TRBJ1-3; no clear D. Germline CDR1 and CDR2: LNHDA and SQIVND (reference sequence). The CDR3 is made up of 13 amino acids. V was cut by 7 bases and J by 0 bases, with 7 bases left in between. The CDR3 bases are TGTGCCAGTACGATTAGCTCTGGAAACACCATATATTTT. Translated, it gives CASTISSGNTIYF.

This chain links TRBV4-1 with TRBJ2-7, with D unresolved. Looked up from germline, CDR1 is MGHRA and CDR2 is YSYEKL. The CDR3 loop spans 14 amino acids. The germline V and J ends were trimmed by 1 base and 7 bases, with 14 bases remaining between them. The CDR3: CASSQGLGFGEQYF. DNA for the CDR3: TGCGCCAGCAGCCAAGGGCTGGGTTTCGGGGAGCAGTACTTC.

The J gene is TRBJ2-1, the V gene TRBV7-2; TRBD2 matches at 8 bases. Germline lookup yields CDR1 SGHTA and CDR2 FQGNSA. This CDR3 spans 16 amino acids. The trim removed 5 bases at V and 2 bases at J, leaving 8 bases unmatched. The CDR3 protein is CASSLGGAGTYNEQFF. CDR3 DNA sequence: TGTGCCAGCAGCCTCGGGGGGGCTGGAACCTACAATGAGCAGTTCTTC.

About this clone itself: Other DNA sequences in this sample translate to the same CDR3. V is TRBV4-3 and J is TRBJ1-2, with TRBD1 identical over 7 bases. In germline, CDR1 is LGHNA, CDR2 YSLEER. V lost 3 bases to trimming and J lost 4 bases; unmatched junction nucleotides: 5. This CDR3 is built from 14 residues. The CDR3 region is CASSQETGFYGYTF. CDR3 bases: TGCGCCAGCAGCCAGGAGACAGGGTTCTATGGCTACACCTTC.

V is TRBV6-2 or TRBV6-3 and J is TRBJ1-2; D is ambiguous. The CDR3 extends over 13 amino acids. Germline V gene data show CDR1 as MNHEY and CDR2 as SVGEGT. V gave up 6 bases and J gave up 0 bases, with 8 bases separating them. The CDR3 region is CASSDVPNYGYTF. Here the CDR3 DNA reads TGTGCCAGCAGCGACGTCCCTAACTATGGCTACACCTTC.

This clone occurred a few times. V and J are TRBV9 and TRBJ1-1; perhaps TRBD1 as D (5 bases). CDR1 is SGDLS, CDR2 YYNGEE, per germline. This CDR3 is built from 14 residues. Deletions cut 1 base from V and 3 bases from J, with 10 bases between. The CDR3: CASSVLGVDTEAFF. The DNA for the CDR3 is TGTGCCAGCAGCGTATTAGGGGTTGACACTGAAGCTTTCTTT.

To note about this clone: Other DNA sequences from this sample encode an identical CDR3 as well. The chain employs TRBV19 and TRBJ1-1, with D possibly being TRBD1 (5 bases). The CDR3 has 14 amino acids. V lost 3 bases to trimming and J lost 1 base, with 9 bases between them. In germline, CDR1 is LNHDA, CDR2 SQIVND (reference sequence). For the CDR3, the DNA is TGTGCCAGTAGTATGAGGGGCGGGAACACTGAAGCTTTCTTT. It specifies CASSMRGGNTEAFF.

The CDR3 is CASTGLGSVNQPQHF. DNA for the CDR3: TGTGCCAGTACTGGTTTGGGGTCTGTCAATCAGCCCCAGCATTTT. The chain combines TRBV19 with TRBJ1-5; D is ambiguous. Trimming took off 7 bases at V and 3 bases at J, with 16 bases between the two ends. This CDR3 is built from 15 residues. Germline V gene lookup returns CDR1 LNHDA and CDR2 SQIVND (reference sequence).

V gene TRBV6-5 combines with J gene TRBJ1-1, with D tentatively TRBD1 (6 bases). CDR1 and CDR2 (germline): MNHEY, SVGAGI. The V end was cut by 2 bases, the J end by 11 bases, with 18 bases between. The CDR3 runs to 14 residues. CDR3 loop: CASSYNWADSGAFF. The DNA for the CDR3 is TGTGCCAGCAGTTACAATTGGGCGGACAGTGGGGCTTTCTTT.

V usage is TRBV5-1 and J usage is TRBJ2-3, with 11 bases matching TRBD2. Losses at the gene ends were 6 bases for V and 3 bases for J; bases not matched to a gene: 9. This CDR3 comprises 16 residues. The germline CDR1 and CDR2 sequences are SGHRS and YFSETQ. CDR3: CASNRETSGGTDTQYF. CDR3 coding DNA: TGCGCCAGCAACCGTGAAACTAGCGGGGGTACAGATACGCAGTATTTT.

V is TRBV7-9 and J is TRBJ2-2, with 8 bases identical to TRBD2. The CDR3 consists of 20 residues. Germline values: CDR1 SEHNR, CDR2 FQNEAQ (reference sequence). The J segment lost 0 bases and the V segment lost 7 bases, leaving 19 bases of the junction unmatched. CDR3 in amino acids: CASTRQFSSSGGPNTGELFF. CDR3 nucleotide sequence: TGTGCCAGCACCCGTCAATTTAGTAGTTCGGGAGGGCCGAACACCGGGGAGCTGTTTTTT.